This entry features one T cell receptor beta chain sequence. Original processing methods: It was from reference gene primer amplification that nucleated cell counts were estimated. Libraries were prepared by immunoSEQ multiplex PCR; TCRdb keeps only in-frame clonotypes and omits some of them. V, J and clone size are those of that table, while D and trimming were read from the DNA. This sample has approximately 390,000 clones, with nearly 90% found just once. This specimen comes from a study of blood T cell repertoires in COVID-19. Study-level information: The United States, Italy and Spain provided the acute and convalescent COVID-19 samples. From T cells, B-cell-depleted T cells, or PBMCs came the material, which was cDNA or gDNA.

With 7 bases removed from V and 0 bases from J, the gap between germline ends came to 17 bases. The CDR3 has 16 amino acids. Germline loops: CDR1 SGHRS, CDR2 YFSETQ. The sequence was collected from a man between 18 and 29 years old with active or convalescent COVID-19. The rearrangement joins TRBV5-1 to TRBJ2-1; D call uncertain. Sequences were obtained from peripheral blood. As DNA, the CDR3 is TGCGCCAGCCTCCGCGATGGCGGAAGCTCCTACAATGAGCAGTTCTTC. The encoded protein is CASLRDGGSSYNEQFF.